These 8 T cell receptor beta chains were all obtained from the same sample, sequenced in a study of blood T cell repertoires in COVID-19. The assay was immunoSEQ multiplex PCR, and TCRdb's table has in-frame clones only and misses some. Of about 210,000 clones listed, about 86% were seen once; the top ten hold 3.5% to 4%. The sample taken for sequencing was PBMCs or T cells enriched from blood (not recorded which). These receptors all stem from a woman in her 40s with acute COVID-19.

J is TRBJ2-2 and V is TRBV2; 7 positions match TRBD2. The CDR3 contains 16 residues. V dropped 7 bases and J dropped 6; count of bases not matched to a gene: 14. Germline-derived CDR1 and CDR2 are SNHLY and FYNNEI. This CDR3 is CASTRRRQGGAGELFF. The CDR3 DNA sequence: TGTGCCAGCACCCGAAGGCGGCAGGGAGGGGCCGGGGAGCTGTTTTTT.

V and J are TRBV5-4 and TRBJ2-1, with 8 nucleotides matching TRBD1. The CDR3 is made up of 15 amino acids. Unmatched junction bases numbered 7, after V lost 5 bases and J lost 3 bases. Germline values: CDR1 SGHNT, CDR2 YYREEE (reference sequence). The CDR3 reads CASSGKDRVYNEQFF. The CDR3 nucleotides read TGTGCCAGCAGTGGTAAGGACAGGGTCTACAATGAGCAGTTCTTC.

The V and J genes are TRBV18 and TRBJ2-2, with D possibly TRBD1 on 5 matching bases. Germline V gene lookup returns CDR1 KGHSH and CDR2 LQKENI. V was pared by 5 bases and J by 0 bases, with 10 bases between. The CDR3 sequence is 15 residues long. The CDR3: CASSWQGTNTGELFF. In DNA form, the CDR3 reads TGTGCCAGCTCATGGCAGGGAACGAACACCGGGGAGCTGTTTTTT. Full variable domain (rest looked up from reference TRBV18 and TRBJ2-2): NAGVMQNPRHLVRRRGQEARLRCSPMKGHSHVYWYRQLPEEGLKFMVYLQKENIIDESGMPKERFSAEFPKEGPSILRIQQVVRGDSAAYFCASSWQGTNTGELFFGEGSRLTVL.

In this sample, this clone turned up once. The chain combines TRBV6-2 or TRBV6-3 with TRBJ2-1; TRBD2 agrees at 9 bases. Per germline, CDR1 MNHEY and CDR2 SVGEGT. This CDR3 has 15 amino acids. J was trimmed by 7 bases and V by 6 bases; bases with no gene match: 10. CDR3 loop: CASRPAGTSTNEQFF. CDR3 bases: TGTGCCAGCAGGCCTGCCGGGACTAGCACGAATGAGCAGTTCTTC.

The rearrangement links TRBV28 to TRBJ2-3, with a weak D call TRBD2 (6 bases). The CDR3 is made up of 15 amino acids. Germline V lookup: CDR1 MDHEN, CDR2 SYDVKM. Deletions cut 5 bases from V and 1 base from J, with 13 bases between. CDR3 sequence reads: CASSLATFGTDTQYF. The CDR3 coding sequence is TGTGCCAGCAGTCTAGCGACCTTCGGCACAGATACGCAGTATTTT.

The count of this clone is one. This CDR3 is CASSSTGGFTEAFF. Written as DNA, the CDR3 is TGTGCCAGCAGCTCAACAGGGGGCTTCACTGAAGCTTTCTTT. The rearrangement links TRBV11-2 to TRBJ1-1, with 9 bases identical to TRBD1. The CDR3 sequence is 14 residues long. Germline CDR1 and CDR2: SGHAT and FQNNGV. V dropped 4 bases and J dropped 4; count of bases not matched to a gene: 4.

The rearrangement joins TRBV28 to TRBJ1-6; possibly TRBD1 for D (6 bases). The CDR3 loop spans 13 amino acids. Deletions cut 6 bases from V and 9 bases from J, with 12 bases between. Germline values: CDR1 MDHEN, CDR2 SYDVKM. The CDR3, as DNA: TGTGCCAGCAGGGCCCCCAGGGGTTCACCCCTCCACTTT. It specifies CASRAPRGSPLHF. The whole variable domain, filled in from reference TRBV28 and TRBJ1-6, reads DVKVTQSSRYLVKRTGEKVFLECVQDMDHENMFWYRQDPGLGLRLIYFSYDVKMKEKGDIPEGYSVSREKKERFSLILESASTNQTSMYLCASRAPRGSPLHFGNGTRLTVT.

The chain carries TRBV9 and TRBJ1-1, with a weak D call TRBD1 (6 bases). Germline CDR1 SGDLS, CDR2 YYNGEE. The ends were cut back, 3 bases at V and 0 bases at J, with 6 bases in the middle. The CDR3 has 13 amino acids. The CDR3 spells CASSGTVNTEAFF. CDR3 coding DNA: TGTGCCAGCAGCGGGACAGTGAACACTGAAGCTTTCTTT.